What follows describes a single T cell receptor (beta chain). Its target is unknown. The treatment was: approximately 10-day PBMC culture with coronavirus spike peptide pools or control peptides (ViraFEST assay). ViraFEST expanded antigen-specific T cells with peptide pools, then sequenced TCRs. PBMCs were cultured at around 1.8 million per well with 9.5 to 10 IU/ml IL-2 and 10 ug/ml peptide pools. The sample comes from a study of vaccination and CD4 T cells after COVID-19. Sequencing of DNA taken from cultured CD4+ T cells relied on the Oncomine TCR Beta short-read assay. TCRdb called the PCR reads again in MiXCR, with one record for every CDR3 protein. The sample consists of about 20,000 distinct CDR3 sequences, about 50% of them appearing once. Trimming pared 5 bases from V and 5 bases from J, leaving 15 bases between. The CDR3 is made up of 14 amino acids. The germline CDR1 and CDR2 sequences are SGHAT and FQNNGV.

Study-wide results and caveats: The median count of SARS-CoV-2-reactive clonotypes rose from approximately 21 to 40, not significantly.

The source is a human donor who had recovered from COVID-19. The gene calls are TRBV11-2 and TRBJ2-5, with D possibly TRBD2 on 6 matching bases. The specimen was CD4+ T cells from blood, cultured in vitro. The CDR3 sequence is CASSAGTARETQYF. The CDR3 nucleotides are TGTGCCAGCAGCGCCGGGACTGCCCGGGAGACCCAGTACTTC.